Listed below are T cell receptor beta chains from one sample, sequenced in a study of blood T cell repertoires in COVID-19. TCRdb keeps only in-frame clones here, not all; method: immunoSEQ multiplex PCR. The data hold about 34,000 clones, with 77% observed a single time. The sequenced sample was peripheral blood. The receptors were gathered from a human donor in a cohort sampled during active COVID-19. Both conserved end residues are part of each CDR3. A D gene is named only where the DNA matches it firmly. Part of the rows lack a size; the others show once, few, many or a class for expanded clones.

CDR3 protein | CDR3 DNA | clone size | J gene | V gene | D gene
CASSTGGLAGAEQYF | TGTGCCAGTAGTACGGGGGGACTAGCGGGAGCCGAGCAGTACTTC | - | TRBJ2-7 | TRBV19 | TRBD2
CASSHRDSVGYTF | TGTGCCAGCAGCCACCGGGACAGTGTAGGCTACACCTTC | once | TRBJ1-2 | TRBV5-6 | TRBD1
CASSPLDSFYEQYF | TGTGCCAGCAGCCCATTGGACAGCTTCTACGAGCAGTACTTC | - | TRBJ2-7 | TRBV7-9 | -
CAISVQDNFKFHEQFF | TGTGCCATCAGTGTCCAGGATAACTTTAAGTTCCATGAGCAGTTCTTC | - | TRBJ2-1 | TRBV10-3 | -
CASTFKKAGTGGRGQFF | TGTGCCAGCACCTTTAAAAAAGCCGGGACAGGGGGTAGAGGGCAGTTCTTC | few | TRBJ2-1 | TRBV5-6 | TRBD1
CASRPGGGANQPQHF | TGTGCCAGCAGACCCGGGGGGGGAGCGAATCAGCCCCAGCATTTT | once | TRBJ1-5 | TRBV6-5 | -
CASQSTGSEQYF | TGTGCCAGCCAATCGACAGGGAGCGAGCAGTACTTC | few | TRBJ2-7 | TRBV7-3 | TRBD1
CATSRGRTGSQPQHF | TGTGCCACCAGCAGAGGCCGGACAGGCTCTCAGCCCCAGCATTTT | once | TRBJ1-5 | TRBV15 | TRBD1
CASSHLAERGDTQYF | TGTGCCAGCAGCCATCTAGCGGAGAGGGGAGATACGCAGTATTTT | - | TRBJ2-3 | TRBV5-6 | TRBD2
CASRRTGSEAFF | TGTGCCAGCAGACGGACAGGGTCTGAAGCTTTCTTT | - | TRBJ1-1 | TRBV5-4 | TRBD1
CASSLGQGNGYTF | TGCGCCAGCAGCTTGGGGCAGGGGAATGGCTACACCTTC | once | TRBJ1-2 | TRBV5-1 | -
CASSQPRDSKGRNTDTQYF | TGTGCCAGCAGCCAGCCCCGGGACTCCAAAGGACGAAACACAGATACGCAGTATTTT | - | TRBJ2-3 | TRBV3-1/TRBV3-2 | -
CASSPWTGNEKLFF | TGTGCCAGCAGTCCGTGGACAGGGAATGAAAAACTGTTTTTT | few | TRBJ1-4 | TRBV27 | TRBD1
CATSDPKQFHNEQFF | TGTGCCACCAGTGACCCCAAACAGTTTCACAATGAGCAGTTCTTC | - | TRBJ2-1 | TRBV24-1 | -
CASSLGPRTGGNEQFF | TGTGCCAGCAGCTTAGGTCCCCGGACAGGGGGCAATGAGCAGTTCTTC | - | TRBJ2-1 | TRBV11-1 | TRBD1
CASSLAPDRGYEQYF | TGTGCCAGCAGCTTAGCCCCGGACAGGGGCTACGAGCAGTACTTC | - | TRBJ2-7 | TRBV7-2 | TRBD1
CASRGTGGRQPQHF | TGCGCCAGCAGAGGGACAGGGGGCCGACAGCCCCAGCATTTT | - | TRBJ1-5 | TRBV4-1 | TRBD1
CSVGRTGDYRNTEAFF | TGCAGCGTTGGGAGGACAGGGGATTATCGGAACACTGAAGCTTTCTTT | - | TRBJ1-1 | TRBV29-1 | TRBD1
CASSPQGTLNTEAFF | TGTGCCAGCAGCCCACAGGGGACCTTGAACACTGAAGCTTTCTTT | - | TRBJ1-1 | TRBV9 | TRBD1
CASTGTNGINEQYF | TGTGCCAGTACCGGGACTAACGGGATTAACGAGCAGTACTTC | - | TRBJ2-7 | TRBV21-1 | -
CASSPRASDPGELFF | TGTGCCAGCTCACCACGCGCTAGCGATCCCGGGGAGCTGTTTTTT | - | TRBJ2-2 | TRBV18 | -
CASSSRTGGTEAFF | TGTGCCAGCTCGTCCCGGACAGGGGGAACTGAAGCTTTCTTT | - | TRBJ1-1 | TRBV18 | TRBD1
CASGPSGRAVDTQYF | TGTGCCAGTGGCCCTAGCGGGAGGGCAGTAGATACGCAGTATTTT | - | TRBJ2-3 | TRBV19 | TRBD2
CAWSEGRDEKLFF | TGTGCCTGGAGTGAAGGCAGGGATGAAAAACTGTTTTTT | few | TRBJ1-4 | TRBV30 | -
CASSLLGVGETQYF | TGTGCCAGCAGCCTTCTAGGGGTCGGGGAGACCCAGTACTTC | once | TRBJ2-5 | TRBV3-1/TRBV3-2 | -
CASSIAGGGLLAKNIQYF | TGTGCCAGTAGTATAGCAGGCGGAGGCCTACTAGCCAAAAACATTCAGTACTTC | - | TRBJ2-4 | TRBV19 | -
CASSLGPGGDQETQYF | TGTGCCAGCAGCTTAGGACCTGGGGGCGATCAAGAGACCCAGTACTTC | - | TRBJ2-5 | TRBV7-9 | -
CASSISWQETQYF | TGTGCCAGCAGCATTAGCTGGCAAGAGACCCAGTACTTC | - | TRBJ2-5 | TRBV11-2 | -
CASSLTGGERSNEQFF | TGTGCCAGCAGCCTAACGGGAGGGGAAAGGAGCAATGAGCAGTTCTTC | - | TRBJ2-1 | TRBV6-6 | TRBD2
CSASRGYGNTIYF | TGCAGTGCTAGTAGGGGGTACGGAAACACCATATATTTT | - | TRBJ1-3 | TRBV20-1 | -
CASSLSGQGANGYTF | TGCGCCAGCAGCTTGTCGGGACAGGGGGCGAATGGCTACACCTTC | - | TRBJ1-2 | TRBV5-1 | TRBD1
CASSPTGGNQPQHF | TGTGCCAGCAGCCCTACAGGGGGCAATCAGCCCCAGCATTTT | - | TRBJ1-5 | TRBV7-2 | TRBD1
CASRGGFTTDTQYF | TGTGCCAGCAGAGGGGGCTTTACGACAGATACGCAGTATTTT | - | TRBJ2-3 | TRBV7-9 | TRBD1